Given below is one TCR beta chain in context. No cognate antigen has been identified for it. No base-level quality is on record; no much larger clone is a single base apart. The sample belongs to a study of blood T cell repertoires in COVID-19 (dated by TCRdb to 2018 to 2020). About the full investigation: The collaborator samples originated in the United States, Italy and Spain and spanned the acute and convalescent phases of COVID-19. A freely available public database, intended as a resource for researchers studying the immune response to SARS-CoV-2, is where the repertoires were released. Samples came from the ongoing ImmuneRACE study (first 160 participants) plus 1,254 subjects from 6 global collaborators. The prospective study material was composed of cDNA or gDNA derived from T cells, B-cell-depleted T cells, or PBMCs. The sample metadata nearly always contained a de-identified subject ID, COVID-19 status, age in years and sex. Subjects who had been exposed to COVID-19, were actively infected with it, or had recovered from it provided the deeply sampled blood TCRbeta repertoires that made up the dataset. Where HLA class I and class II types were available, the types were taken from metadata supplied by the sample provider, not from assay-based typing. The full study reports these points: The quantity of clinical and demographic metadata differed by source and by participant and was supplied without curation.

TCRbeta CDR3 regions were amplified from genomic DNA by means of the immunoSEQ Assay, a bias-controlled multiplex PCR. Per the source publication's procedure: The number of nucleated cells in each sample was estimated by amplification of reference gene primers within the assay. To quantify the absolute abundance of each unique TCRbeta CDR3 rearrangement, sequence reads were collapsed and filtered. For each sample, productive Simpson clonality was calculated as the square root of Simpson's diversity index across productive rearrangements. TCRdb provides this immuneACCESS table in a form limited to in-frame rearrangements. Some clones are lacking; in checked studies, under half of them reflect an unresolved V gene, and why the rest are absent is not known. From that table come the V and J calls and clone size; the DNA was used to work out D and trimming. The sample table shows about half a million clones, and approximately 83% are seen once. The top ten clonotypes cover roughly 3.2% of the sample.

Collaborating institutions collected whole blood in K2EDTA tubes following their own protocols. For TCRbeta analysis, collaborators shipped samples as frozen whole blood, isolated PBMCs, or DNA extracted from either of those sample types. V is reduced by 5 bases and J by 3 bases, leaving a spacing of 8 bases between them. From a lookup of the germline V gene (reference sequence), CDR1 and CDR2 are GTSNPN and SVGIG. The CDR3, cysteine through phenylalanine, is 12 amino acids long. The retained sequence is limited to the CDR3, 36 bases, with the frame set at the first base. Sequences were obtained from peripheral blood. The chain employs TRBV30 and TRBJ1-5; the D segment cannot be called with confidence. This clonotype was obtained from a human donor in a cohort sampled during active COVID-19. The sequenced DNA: TGTGCCTGGTCCGGGTCCAATCAGCCCCAGCATTTT. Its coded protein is CAWSGSNQPQHF.